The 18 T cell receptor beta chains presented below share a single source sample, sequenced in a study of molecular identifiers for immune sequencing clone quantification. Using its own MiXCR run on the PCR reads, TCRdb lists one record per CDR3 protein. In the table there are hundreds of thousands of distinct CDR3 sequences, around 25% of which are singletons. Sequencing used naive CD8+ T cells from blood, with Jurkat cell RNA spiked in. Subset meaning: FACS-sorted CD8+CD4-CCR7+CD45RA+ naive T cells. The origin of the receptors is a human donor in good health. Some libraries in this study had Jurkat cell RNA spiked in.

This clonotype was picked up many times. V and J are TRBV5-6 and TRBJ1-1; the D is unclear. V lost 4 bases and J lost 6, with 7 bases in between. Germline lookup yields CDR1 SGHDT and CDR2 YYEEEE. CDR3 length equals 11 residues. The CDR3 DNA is TGTGCCAGCAGCACGGTTTCTGAAGCTTTCTTT. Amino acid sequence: CASSTVSEAFF. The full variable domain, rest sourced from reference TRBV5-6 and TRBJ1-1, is DAGVTQSPTHLIKTRGQQVTLRCSPKSGHDTVSWYQQALGQGPQFIFQYYEEEERQRGNFPDRFSGHQFPNYSSELNVNALLLGDSALYLCASSTVSEAFFGQGTRLTVV.

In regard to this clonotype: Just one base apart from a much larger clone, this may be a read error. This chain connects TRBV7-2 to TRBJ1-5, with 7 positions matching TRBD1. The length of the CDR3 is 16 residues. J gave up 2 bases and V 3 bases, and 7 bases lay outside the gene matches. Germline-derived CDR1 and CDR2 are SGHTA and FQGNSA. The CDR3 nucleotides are TGTGCCAGCAGCTTCAATGACAGGGTTGGCAATCAGCCCCAGCATTTT. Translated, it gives CASSFNDRVGNQPQHF. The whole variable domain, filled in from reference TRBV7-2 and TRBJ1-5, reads GAGVSQSPSNKVTEKGKDVELRCDPISGHTALYWYRQSLGQGLEFLIYFQGNSAPDKSGLPSDRFSAERTGGSVSTLTIQRTQQEDSAVYLCASSFNDRVGNQPQHFGDGTRLSIL.

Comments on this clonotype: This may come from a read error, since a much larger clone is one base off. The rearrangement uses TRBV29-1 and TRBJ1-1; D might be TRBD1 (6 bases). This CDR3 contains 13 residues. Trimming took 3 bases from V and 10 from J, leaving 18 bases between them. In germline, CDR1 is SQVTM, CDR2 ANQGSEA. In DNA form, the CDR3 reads TGCAGCGTTGACCTCCAGGACAGTCCAGTAGCTTTCTTT. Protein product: CSVDLQDSPVAFF.

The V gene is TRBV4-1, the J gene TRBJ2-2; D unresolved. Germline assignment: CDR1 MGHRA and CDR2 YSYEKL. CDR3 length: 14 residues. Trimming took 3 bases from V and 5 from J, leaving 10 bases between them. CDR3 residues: CASSQVLLTGELFF. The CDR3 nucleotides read TGCGCCAGCAGCCAGGTCCTGTTAACCGGGGAGCTGTTTTTT.

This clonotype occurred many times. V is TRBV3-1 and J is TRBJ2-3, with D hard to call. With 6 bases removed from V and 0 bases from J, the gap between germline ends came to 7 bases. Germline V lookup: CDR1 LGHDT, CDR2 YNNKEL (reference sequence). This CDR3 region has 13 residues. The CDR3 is CASRPESTDTQYF. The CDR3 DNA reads TGTGCCAGCAGACCGGAGAGCACAGATACGCAGTATTTT.

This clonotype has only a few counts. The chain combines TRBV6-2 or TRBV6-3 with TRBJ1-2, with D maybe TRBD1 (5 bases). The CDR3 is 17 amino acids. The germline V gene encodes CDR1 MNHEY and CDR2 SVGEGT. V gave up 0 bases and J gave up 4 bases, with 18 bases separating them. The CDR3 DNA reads TGTGCCAGCAGTTACTCGTTACGACAGACCCGAAGCTATGGCTACACCTTC. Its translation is CASSYSLRQTRSYGYTF.

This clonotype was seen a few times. CDR3 nucleotide sequence: TGTGCCTGGAGTGTATATCAGGGCTCTTCCTACGAGCAGTACTTC. Its protein product is CAWSVYQGSSYEQYF. J is TRBJ2-7 and V is TRBV30; D is possibly TRBD1 (5 bases). This CDR3 has 15 amino acids. Germline lookup yields CDR1 GTSNPN and CDR2 SVGIG (reference sequence). Deletions cut 0 bases from V and 1 base from J, with 13 bases between.

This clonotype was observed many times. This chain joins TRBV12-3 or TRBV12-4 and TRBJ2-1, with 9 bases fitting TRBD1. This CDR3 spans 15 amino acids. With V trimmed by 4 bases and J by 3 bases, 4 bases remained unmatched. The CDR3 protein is CASSSTGGFYNEQFF. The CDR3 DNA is TGTGCCAGCAGTTCCACAGGGGGCTTCTACAATGAGCAGTTCTTC.

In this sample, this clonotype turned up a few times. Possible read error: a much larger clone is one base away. The CDR3 sequence is CGVEYWGAGATDTQYF. CDR3 bases: TGCGGCGTTGAATATTGGGGAGCGGGGGCCACAGATACGCAGTATTTT. The chain carries TRBV29-1 and TRBJ2-3; 8 nucleotides agree with TRBD2. Looked up from germline, CDR1 is SQVTM and CDR2 is ANQGSEA. The CDR3 spans 16 residues.

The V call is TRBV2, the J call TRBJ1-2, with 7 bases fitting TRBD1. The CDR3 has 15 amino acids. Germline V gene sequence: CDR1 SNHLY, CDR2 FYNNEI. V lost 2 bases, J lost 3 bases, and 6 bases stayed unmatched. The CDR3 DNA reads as TGTGCCAGCAGTGAAAATTGGCAGGGGGACTATGGCTACACCTTC. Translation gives CASSENWQGDYGYTF.

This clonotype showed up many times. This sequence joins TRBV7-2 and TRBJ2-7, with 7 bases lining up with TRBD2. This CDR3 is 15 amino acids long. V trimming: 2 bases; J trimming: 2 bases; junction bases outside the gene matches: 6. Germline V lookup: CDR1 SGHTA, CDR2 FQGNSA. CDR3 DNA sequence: TGTGCCAGCAGCTTACTCGCGGGAGAAACCTACGAGCAGTACTTC. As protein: CASSLLAGETYEQYF.

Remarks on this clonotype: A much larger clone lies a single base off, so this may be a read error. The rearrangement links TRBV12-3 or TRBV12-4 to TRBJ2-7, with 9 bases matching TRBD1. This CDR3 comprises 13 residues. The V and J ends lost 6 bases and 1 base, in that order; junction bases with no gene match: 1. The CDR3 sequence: CASRGTGSYEQYF. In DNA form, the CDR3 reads TGTGCCAGCAGGGGGACAGGGTCCTACGAGCAGTACTTC.

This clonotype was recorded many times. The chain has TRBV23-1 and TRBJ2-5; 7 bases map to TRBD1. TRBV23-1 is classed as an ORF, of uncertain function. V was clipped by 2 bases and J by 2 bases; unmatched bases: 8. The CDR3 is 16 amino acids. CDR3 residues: CASSQRPPGGQETQYF. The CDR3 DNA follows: TGCGCCAGCAGTCAACGTCCCCCAGGGGGTCAAGAGACCCAGTACTTC.

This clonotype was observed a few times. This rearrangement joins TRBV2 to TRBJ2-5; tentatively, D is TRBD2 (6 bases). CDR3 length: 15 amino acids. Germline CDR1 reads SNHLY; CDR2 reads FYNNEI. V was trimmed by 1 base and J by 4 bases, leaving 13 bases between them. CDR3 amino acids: CASSEELAAPETQYF. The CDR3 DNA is TGTGCCAGCAGTGAAGAGTTAGCGGCCCCAGAGACCCAGTACTTC.

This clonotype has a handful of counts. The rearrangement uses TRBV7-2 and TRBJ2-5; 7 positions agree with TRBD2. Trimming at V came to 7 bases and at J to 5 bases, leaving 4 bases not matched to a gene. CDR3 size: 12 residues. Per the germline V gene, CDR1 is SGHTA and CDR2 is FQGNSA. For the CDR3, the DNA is TGTGCCAGCACCCTCGGGGGGGAGACCCAGTACTTC. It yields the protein CASTLGGETQYF.

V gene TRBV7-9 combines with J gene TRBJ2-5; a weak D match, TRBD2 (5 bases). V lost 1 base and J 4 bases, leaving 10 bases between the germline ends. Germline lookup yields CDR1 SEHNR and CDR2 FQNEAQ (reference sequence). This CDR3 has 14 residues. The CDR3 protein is CASSLVGGRETQYF. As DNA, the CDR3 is TGTGCCAGCAGCTTAGTCGGTGGGAGAGAGACCCAGTACTTC.

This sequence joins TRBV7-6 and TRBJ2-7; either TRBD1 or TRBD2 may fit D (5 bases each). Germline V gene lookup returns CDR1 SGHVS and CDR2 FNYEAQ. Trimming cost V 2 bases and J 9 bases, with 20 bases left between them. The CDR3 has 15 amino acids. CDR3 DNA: TGTGCCAGCAGCTTAACCGACAGTCCGGGGCACGTGCAGTACGTC. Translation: CASSLTDSPGHVQYV.

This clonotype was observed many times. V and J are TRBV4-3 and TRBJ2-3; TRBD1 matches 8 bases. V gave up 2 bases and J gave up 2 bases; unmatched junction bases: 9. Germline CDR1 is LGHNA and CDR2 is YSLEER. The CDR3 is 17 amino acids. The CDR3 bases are TGCGCCAGCAGCCAACATGGACAGGGCGAATTCACAGATACGCAGTATTTT. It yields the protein CASSQHGQGEFTDTQYF.